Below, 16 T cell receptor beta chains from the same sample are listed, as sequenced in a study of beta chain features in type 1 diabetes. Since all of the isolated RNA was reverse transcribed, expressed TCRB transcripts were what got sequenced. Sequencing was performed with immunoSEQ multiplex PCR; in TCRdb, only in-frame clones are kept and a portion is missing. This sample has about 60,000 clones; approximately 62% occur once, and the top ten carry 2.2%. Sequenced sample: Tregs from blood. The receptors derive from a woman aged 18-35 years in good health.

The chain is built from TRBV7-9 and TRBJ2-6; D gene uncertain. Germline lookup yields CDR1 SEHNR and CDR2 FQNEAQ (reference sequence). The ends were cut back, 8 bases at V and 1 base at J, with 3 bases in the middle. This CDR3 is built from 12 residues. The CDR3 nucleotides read TGTGCCAGCGCGTCTGGGGCCAACGTCCTGACTTTC. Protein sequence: CASASGANVLTF.

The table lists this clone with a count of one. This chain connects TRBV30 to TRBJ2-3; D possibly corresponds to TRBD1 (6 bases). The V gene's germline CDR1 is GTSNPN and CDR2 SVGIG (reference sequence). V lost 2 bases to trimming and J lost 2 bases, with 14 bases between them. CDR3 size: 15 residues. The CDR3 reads CAWSIDRHSTDTQYF. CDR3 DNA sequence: TGTGCCTGGAGTATTGACAGGCACTCCACAGATACGCAGTATTTT.

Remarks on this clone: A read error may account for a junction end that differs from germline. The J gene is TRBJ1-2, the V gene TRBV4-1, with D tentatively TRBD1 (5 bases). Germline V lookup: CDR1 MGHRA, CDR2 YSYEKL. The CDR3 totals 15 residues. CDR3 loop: CASSQDRAGIYGYTF. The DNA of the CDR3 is TGTGCCAGCAGCCAAGATAGGGCAGGGATATATGGCTACACCTTC.

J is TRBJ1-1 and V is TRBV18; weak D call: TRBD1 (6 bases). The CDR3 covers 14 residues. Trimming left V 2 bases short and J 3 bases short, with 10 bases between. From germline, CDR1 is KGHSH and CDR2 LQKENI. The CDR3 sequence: CASSPGNRDTEAFF. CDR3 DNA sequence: TGTGCCAGCTCACCAGGCAACAGGGACACTGAAGCTTTCTTT.

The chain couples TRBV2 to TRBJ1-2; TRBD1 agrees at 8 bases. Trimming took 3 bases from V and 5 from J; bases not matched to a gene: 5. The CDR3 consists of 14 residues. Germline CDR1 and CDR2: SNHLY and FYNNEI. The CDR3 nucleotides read TGTGCCAGCAGTGATATCAGACAGGGGTATGGCTACACCTTC. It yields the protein CASSDIRQGYGYTF.

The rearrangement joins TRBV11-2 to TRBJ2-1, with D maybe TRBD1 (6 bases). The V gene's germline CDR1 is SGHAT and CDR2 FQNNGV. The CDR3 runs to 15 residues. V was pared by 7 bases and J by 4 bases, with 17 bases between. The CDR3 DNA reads TGTGCCAGCACCGGCCGGGACAATTCATACAATGAGCAGTTCTTC. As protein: CASTGRDNSYNEQFF.

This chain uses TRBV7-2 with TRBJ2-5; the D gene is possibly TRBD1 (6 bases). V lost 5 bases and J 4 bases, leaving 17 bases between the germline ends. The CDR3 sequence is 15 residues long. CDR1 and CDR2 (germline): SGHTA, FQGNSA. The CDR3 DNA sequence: TGTGCCAGCAGCATCAACAGGGTTATGACAGAGACCCAGTACTTC. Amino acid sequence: CASSINRVMTETQYF.

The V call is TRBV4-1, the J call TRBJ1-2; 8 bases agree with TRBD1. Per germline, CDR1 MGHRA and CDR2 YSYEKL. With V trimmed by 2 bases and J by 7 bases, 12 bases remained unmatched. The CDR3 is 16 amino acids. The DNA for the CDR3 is TGCGCCAGCAGCCAACCTAGACAGGGGAGTCCGCTTGGCTACACCTTC. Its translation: CASSQPRQGSPLGYTF.

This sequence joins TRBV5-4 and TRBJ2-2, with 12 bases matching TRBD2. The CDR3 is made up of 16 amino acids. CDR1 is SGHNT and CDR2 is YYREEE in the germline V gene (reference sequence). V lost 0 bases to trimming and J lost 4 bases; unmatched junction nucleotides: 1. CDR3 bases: TGTGCCAGCAGCTTGGGACTAGCGGGAGCCACCGGGGAGCTGTTTTTT. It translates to CASSLGLAGATGELFF.

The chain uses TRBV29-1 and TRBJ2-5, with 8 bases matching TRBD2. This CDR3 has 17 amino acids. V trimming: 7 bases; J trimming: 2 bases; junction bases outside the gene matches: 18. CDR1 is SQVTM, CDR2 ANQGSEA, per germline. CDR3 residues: CSGIGFYGPGGQETQYF. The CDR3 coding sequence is TGCAGCGGAATAGGATTCTACGGTCCGGGGGGGCAAGAGACCCAGTACTTC. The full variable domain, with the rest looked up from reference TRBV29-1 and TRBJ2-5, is SAVISQKPSRDICQRGTSLTIQCQVDSQVTMMFWYRQQPGQSLTLIATANQGSEATYESGFVIDKFPISRPNLTFSTLTVSNMSPEDSSIYLCSGIGFYGPGGQETQYFGPGTRLLVL.

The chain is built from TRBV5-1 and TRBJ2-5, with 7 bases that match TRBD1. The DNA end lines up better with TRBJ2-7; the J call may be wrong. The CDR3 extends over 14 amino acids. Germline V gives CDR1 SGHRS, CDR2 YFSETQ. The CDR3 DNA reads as TGCGCCAGCAGGCTAGGGACAGATTCATACGAGCAGTACTTC. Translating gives CASRLGTDSYEQYF.

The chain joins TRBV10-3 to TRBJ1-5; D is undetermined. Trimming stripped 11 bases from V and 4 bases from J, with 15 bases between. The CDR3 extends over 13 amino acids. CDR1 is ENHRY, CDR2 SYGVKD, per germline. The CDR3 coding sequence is TGTGCCGCGGGGTCGCAGGTTAATCAGCCCCAGCATTTT. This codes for CAAGSQVNQPQHF.

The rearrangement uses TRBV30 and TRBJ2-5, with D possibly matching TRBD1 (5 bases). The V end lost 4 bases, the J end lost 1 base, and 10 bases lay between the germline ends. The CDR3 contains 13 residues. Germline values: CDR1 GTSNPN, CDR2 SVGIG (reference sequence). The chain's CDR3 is CAWNRLGQETQYF. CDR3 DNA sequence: TGTGCCTGGAACAGGCTAGGCCAAGAGACCCAGTACTTC.

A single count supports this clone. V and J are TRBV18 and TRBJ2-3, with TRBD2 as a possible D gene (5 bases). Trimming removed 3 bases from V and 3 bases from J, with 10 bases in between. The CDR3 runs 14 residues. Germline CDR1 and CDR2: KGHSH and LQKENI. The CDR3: CASSPRLATDTQYF. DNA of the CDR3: TGTGCCAGCTCACCGCGCCTAGCAACAGATACGCAGTATTTT.

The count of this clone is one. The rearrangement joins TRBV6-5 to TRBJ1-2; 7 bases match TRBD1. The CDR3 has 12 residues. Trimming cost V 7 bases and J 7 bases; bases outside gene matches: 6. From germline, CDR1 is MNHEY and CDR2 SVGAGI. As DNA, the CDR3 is TGTGCCAGCATAGACAGGGTGGTTGGCTACACCTTC. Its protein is CASIDRVVGYTF.

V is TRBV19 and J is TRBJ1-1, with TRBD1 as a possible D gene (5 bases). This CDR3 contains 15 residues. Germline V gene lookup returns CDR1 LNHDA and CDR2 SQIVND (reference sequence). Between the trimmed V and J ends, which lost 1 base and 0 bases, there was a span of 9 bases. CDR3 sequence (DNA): TGTGCCAGTAGTATAGTCCGGGGGATGAACACTGAAGCTTTCTTT. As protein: CASSIVRGMNTEAFF.